This paragraph covers one TCR beta chain sequence. Its cognate antigen is unknown. It was with 60 Vbeta and 13 Jbeta primers that the PCR ran. In the source study's methods: An analysis performed later counted about 80 million unique TCR beta chains (around 9.9 million of them shared). Using immunoSEQ multiplex PCR, the repertoire was profiled, and TCRdb retains in-frame clones only, with some absent. V and J calls and clone size are copied from that table; D and trimming were computed from the DNA. The data hold 200,000 to 250,000 clones, with approximately 90% observed a single time. V was pared by 5 bases and J by 2 bases, with 2 bases of the junction left unmatched. Germline CDR1 and CDR2: MNHNY and SVGAGI (reference sequence). The CDR3 spans 15 residues. This entry is derived from a study of cytomegalovirus exposure and HLA in healthy donors. Study outcomes and limitations: One variant, a missense change in DCLRE1C, was linked in a later analysis to TCR beta V- and J-gene trimming. Later work found most CMV-associated TCR beta chains apparently HLA-restricted.

The chain combines TRBV6-6 with TRBJ2-6; 8 bases are a match to TRBD1. The sequencing sample was made of PBMCs. The TCR originated in a woman aged 18-35 years in good health and CMV-seronegative. CDR3: CASSTGGTGANVLTF. CDR3 nucleotide sequence: TGTGCCAGCAGTACAGGGGGGACTGGGGCCAACGTCCTGACTTTC.